These T cell receptor beta chains were read from a single sample in a study of long-term antiretroviral therapy in people with HIV. Generated by immunoSEQ multiplex PCR, the TCRdb table keeps only in-frame clones and is missing some. The data hold 26,000 or so clones, with roughly 87% observed a single time. The sequencing used unsorted PBMCs, collected 2 years after starting antiretroviral therapy. The receptors stem from a man between 45 and 60 years old with HIV. Both conserved end residues are part of each CDR3. A D gene is named only where the DNA matches it firmly. Not every row has a clone size; where given, it reads once, few, many or a size class.

D	V	size	J	DNA	CDR3
-	TRBV28	-	TRBJ1-1	TGTGCCAGCAGTCTACCGACAGGCGGGAACACTGAAGCTTTCTTT	CASSLPTGGNTEAFF
-	TRBV6-5	few	TRBJ1-2	TGTGCCAGCAGTTCCCACAGGGAAGGCTACACCTTC	CASSSHREGYTF
TRBD2	TRBV19	-	TRBJ2-1	TGTGCCAGTAAACCCAATGCACCTAGCGGGAGGCACTACAATGAGCAGTTCTTC	CASKPNAPSGRHYNEQFF
-	TRBV5-4	-	TRBJ2-7	TGTGCCAGCAGCTCCCTCGACGGGTTCCCCTACGAGCAGTACTTC	CASSSLDGFPYEQYF
TRBD1	TRBV28	-	TRBJ1-1	TGTGCCAGCAGTTTAACAGGGGGGAACACTGAAGCTTTCTTT	CASSLTGGNTEAFF
TRBD2	TRBV29-1	-	TRBJ2-1	TGCAGCGTAGCCAGGACTAGCGGGGGGCCGGCGAATGAGCAGTTCTTC	CSVARTSGGPANEQFF
-	TRBV7-2	-	TRBJ1-4	TGTGCCAGCAGCCTAGTCCCCCGGGGACAAGCTGAAAAACTGTTTTTT	CASSLVPRGQAEKLFF
-	TRBV27	-	TRBJ1-5	TGTGCCAGCAGTTTTACGCTCTATAGCAATCAGCCCCAGCATTTT	CASSFTLYSNQPQHF
-	TRBV6-1	-	TRBJ2-1	TGTGCCAGCAGTGAAAGGCCGGGTGAGCAGTTCTTC	CASSERPGEQFF
TRBD1	TRBV28	once	TRBJ2-7	TGTGCCAGCAGGGGAGAGGGGGCGGAAAAACTTTACTACGAGCAGTACTTC	CASRGEGAEKLYYEQYF
-	TRBV11-2	-	TRBJ1-2	TGTGCCAGCAGCCGTGGACCCAGCACGGGGTATGGCTACACCTTC	CASSRGPSTGYGYTF
TRBD1	TRBV29-1	-	TRBJ2-5	TGCAGCGTTCGTAGGGACAGGGGCCAAGAGACCCAGTACTTC	CSVRRDRGQETQYF
-	TRBV7-9	-	TRBJ1-1	TGTGCCAGCAGGCCCCGAGGGGCGCGATACACTGAAGCTTTCTTT	CASRPRGARYTEAFF
TRBD1	TRBV5-1	-	TRBJ1-5	TGCGCCAGCAGCTCCGGGACAGGGGGCAATCAGCCCCAGCATTTT	CASSSGTGGNQPQHF
-	TRBV14	-	TRBJ2-7	TGTGCCAGCAGCCAAGTACCAGGGCAAAGATACGAGCAGTACTTC	CASSQVPGQRYEQYF
-	TRBV27	-	TRBJ2-7	TGTGCCAGCAGTTTATCAGTGGACAGCTCCTACGAGCAGTACTTC	CASSLSVDSSYEQYF
-	TRBV2	-	TRBJ1-1	TGTGCCAGCAGCGTTCCCTGGACGGGAACACTCGGAGCTTTCTTT	CASSVPWTGTLGAFF
-	TRBV27	-	TRBJ2-7	TGTGCCAGCAGTTTGAGGAATACTCACTACGAGCAGTACTTC	CASSLRNTHYEQYF
TRBD1	TRBV5-6	-	TRBJ1-2	TGTGCCAGCAGCTACGACAGGGAGGCTGGCTACACCTTC	CASSYDREAGYTF
-	TRBV7-2	-	TRBJ1-2	TGTGCCAGCAGCTTAGGTCGGGGAGGGTTAAATGGCTACACCTTC	CASSLGRGGLNGYTF
TRBD1	TRBV19	few	TRBJ1-5	TGTGCCAGTACCCTTAGACAGGGGAACAATCAGCCCCAGCATTTT	CASTLRQGNNQPQHF
-	TRBV7-8	-	TRBJ1-2	TGTGCCAGCAGCTTAACTTCGGAGGGCGGCTACACCTTC	CASSLTSEGGYTF
-	TRBV2	-	TRBJ2-5	TGTGCCAGCAGTGAAAGGCAGGGAGAGACCCAGTACTTC	CASSERQGETQYF
-	TRBV30	-	TRBJ2-1	TGTGCCTGGAGTGCTACTTACGACAATGAGCAGTTCTTC	CAWSATYDNEQFF
-	TRBV6-5	-	TRBJ1-2	TGTGCCAGCAGTAAACAGGTTAACTATGGCTACACCTTC	CASSKQVNYGYTF
-	TRBV28	-	TRBJ2-1	TGTGCCAGCAGTCCCCCACTAGCCTGGGGATACAATGAGCAGTTCTTC	CASSPPLAWGYNEQFF
-	TRBV7-9	-	TRBJ1-1	TGTGCCAGCAGCTTCTCCCAGAACACTGAAGCTTTCTTT	CASSFSQNTEAFF
-	TRBV11-3	-	TRBJ2-5	TGTGCCAGCAGCTCGACAGCGTCAGAGACCCAGTACTTC	CASSSTASETQYF
TRBD1	TRBV14	few	TRBJ1-2	TGTGCCAGCAGCTTGGACAGGGGCTGGCTTAGCTACACCTTC	CASSLDRGWLSYTF
-	TRBV7-9	-	TRBJ2-5	TGTGCCAGCAGCCCTATCACCAGGGAGGACCAGTACTTC	CASSPITREDQYF
-	TRBV28	-	TRBJ1-2	TGTGCCAGCAGTGCAACTAACTATGGCTACACCTTC	CASSATNYGYTF
-	TRBV6-4	-	TRBJ2-3	TGTGCCAGCAGTAAGTCTAGCACAGATACGCAGTATTTT	CASSKSSTDTQYF
TRBD1	TRBV6-5	-	TRBJ1-3	TGTGCCAGCAGTGCAGGGGGAAGCTCTGGAAACACCATATATTTT	CASSAGGSSGNTIYF
-	TRBV10-1	-	TRBJ1-5	TGCGCCAGCAGGGAACTAGACAAAAATCAGCCCCAGCATTTT	CASRELDKNQPQHF
-	TRBV4-3	-	TRBJ1-2	TGCGCCAGCAGCCAAGATTCGGGACACATCTATGGCTACACCTTC	CASSQDSGHIYGYTF
-	TRBV25-1	-	TRBJ1-3	TGTGCCAGCAGCAGGGAATTCGGAAACACCATATATTTT	CASSREFGNTIYF
-	TRBV5-1	-	TRBJ2-7	TGCGCCAGCAGCTTGGGGGGGGCTACCTCCTACGAGCAGTACTTC	CASSLGGATSYEQYF
TRBD1	TRBV10-3	once	TRBJ1-6	TGTGCCATCAGTGAGTCCGAAGACAGGGACGCACCCCTCCACTTT	CAISESEDRDAPLHF
-	TRBV7-2	-	TRBJ1-2	TGTGCCAGCAGACCAGGGTTTTCGGACTATGGCTACACCTTC	CASRPGFSDYGYTF
TRBD2	TRBV6-5	-	TRBJ2-3	TGTGCCAGCAGCGACTTAGCGGGAATCTCAGATACGCAGTATTTT	CASSDLAGISDTQYF
-	TRBV11-2	-	TRBJ1-1	TGTGCCAGCAGCCCAAGAGGGACTGAAGCTTTCTTT	CASSPRGTEAFF
-	TRBV5-6	-	TRBJ2-7	TGTGCCAGCAGCTTGGTCGTGACTTGGAGCTCCTACGAGCAGTACTTC	CASSLVVTWSSYEQYF
-	TRBV29-1	-	TRBJ2-7	TGCAGCGTTGCAAACCAGGGGTACGGCGCCTACGAGCAGTACTTC	CSVANQGYGAYEQYF
-	TRBV6-5	-	TRBJ2-7	TGTGCCAGCAGTTACTCGGCCGTGTCCTCCTACGAGCAGTACTTC	CASSYSAVSSYEQYF
-	TRBV7-9	-	TRBJ1-1	TGTGCCAGCAGCCTCGGGAAGAACACTGAAGCTTTCTTT	CASSLGKNTEAFF
-	TRBV27	-	TRBJ1-1	TGTGCCAGCAGTTTCTCCTTGGGGGCTGAAGCTTTCTTT	CASSFSLGAEAFF
-	TRBV28	-	TRBJ2-2	TGTGCCAGCAGTTTTCAGCTGAACACCGGGGAGCTGTTTTTT	CASSFQLNTGELFF
TRBD2	TRBV13	-	TRBJ2-3	TGTGCCAGCAGCCTACTAGCGGGAGTGGATACGCAGTATTTT	CASSLLAGVDTQYF
-	TRBV18	few	TRBJ2-3	TGTGCCAGCTCATCCCCTAGCACAGATACGCAGTATTTT	CASSSPSTDTQYF
TRBD1	TRBV11-3	once	TRBJ1-3	TGTGCCAGCAGCGGGGGACAGGGAACGAGCTCTGGAAACACCATATATTTT	CASSGGQGTSSGNTIYF
-	TRBV29-1	-	TRBJ1-2	TGCAGCGTTGGGACAGCTAACTATGGCTACACCTTC	CSVGTANYGYTF
TRBD1	TRBV10-2	-	TRBJ1-1	TGCGCCAGCAGTGAGCCAGGGGGGACTGAAGCTTTCTTT	CASSEPGGTEAFF
TRBD1	TRBV27	-	TRBJ2-1	TGTGCCAGCAGTTTACTATCCGACAGGGGGTCCTACAATGAGCAGTTCTTC	CASSLLSDRGSYNEQFF
-	TRBV30	-	TRBJ1-2	TGTGCCTGGACCATAAGGGCGGCCACCCGAGGCTACACCTTC	CAWTIRAATRGYTF
-	TRBV7-6	-	TRBJ2-7	TGTGCCAGCAGCCCCCGGATGGACGGCTACGAGCAGTACTTC	CASSPRMDGYEQYF
TRBD1	TRBV5-1	-	TRBJ2-1	TGCGCCAGCAGCTTTGTTGGGTCGGGACAGTACTACAATGAGCAGTTCTTC	CASSFVGSGQYYNEQFF